A single sample is the source of the 9 T cell receptor beta chains below, sequenced in a study of regulatory T cells in long-lasting Graves disease. Described time point: newly diagnosed GD, antithyroid drugs for less than 3 months. Following extraction of RNA from PBMCs, that RNA was used to make the TCR library. Construction of the TCR beta libraries employed iRepertoire HTBI primers in conjunction with Arm-PCR of CDR3 regions. In TCRdb, the multiplex PCR reads were re-called with MiXCR into one record per CDR3 protein. Among some 250,000 distinct CDR3 sequences, around 20% were seen once, and the ten largest hold more than 11%. The sample in question was peripheral blood mononuclear cells (PBMCs), obtained at new diagnosis, from a patient treated with antithyroid drugs. The receptors come from a female donor with Graves disease.

The V call is TRBV7-2, the J call TRBJ2-7; TRBD2 matches 14 bases. The germline V gene has CDR1 SGHTA and CDR2 FQGNSA. This CDR3 comprises 16 residues. Trimming at V came to 5 bases and at J to 5 bases, leaving 8 bases not matched to a gene. Here the CDR3 reads CASSHGTSGSRHEQYF. The DNA for the CDR3 is TGTGCCAGCAGCCACGGGACTAGCGGGAGCCGCCACGAGCAGTACTTC.

This clonotype was detected ten times or more. The J gene is TRBJ2-7, the V gene TRBV30; D unclear. The germline V gene encodes CDR1 GTSNPN and CDR2 SVGIG (reference sequence). V lost 2 bases to trimming and J lost 0 bases, with 2 bases between them. This CDR3 is 11 amino acids long. CDR3 sequence (DNA): TGTGCCTGGAGTTTCTCCTACGAGCAGTACTTC. Protein sequence: CAWSFSYEQYF.

This clonotype was picked up many times. At one of its ends the junction is not consistent with the germline gene, which may arise from a read error. The chain joins TRBV6-1 to TRBJ2-2; the match to TRBD2 covers 8 bases. Germline assignment: CDR1 MNHNS and CDR2 SASEGT. This CDR3 spans 17 amino acids. This CDR3 reads CASSDGGGGQRTGELFF. DNA of the CDR3: TGCGCCAGCAGTGACGGGGGGGGAGGGCAGCGCACCGGGGAGCTGTTTTTT.

This clonotype was seen at least ten times. The chain recombines TRBV7-2 with TRBJ1-6, with no clear D. From germline, CDR1 is SGHTA and CDR2 FQGNSA. This CDR3 is built from 13 residues. The V end was cut by 5 bases, the J end by 8 bases, with 10 bases between. CDR3 amino acids: CASSQMVDSPLHF. The CDR3 DNA sequence: TGTGCCAGCAGCCAAATGGTGGATTCACCCCTCCACTTT.

This clonotype was observed many times. The chain couples TRBV6-1 to TRBJ1-3; no definite D call. Germline assignment: CDR1 MNHNS and CDR2 SASEGT. V lost 6 bases to trimming and J lost 0 bases, with 12 bases between them. The CDR3 has 15 amino acids. The CDR3 sequence is CASSNSWGSGNTIYF. DNA for the CDR3: TGTGCCAGCAGCAACAGTTGGGGCTCTGGAAACACCATATATTTT.

There are many counts of this clonotype. The chain links TRBV7-3 to TRBJ2-2; 14 bases are shared with TRBD2. Germline loops: CDR1 SGHTA, CDR2 FQGTGA. This CDR3 has 16 amino acids. V dropped 4 bases and J dropped 8; count of bases not matched to a gene: 6. The CDR3 region is CASSSPGTSGRGELFF. In DNA form, the CDR3 reads TGTGCCAGCAGCTCCCCCGGGACTAGCGGGAGAGGGGAGCTGTTTTTT. The whole variable domain, remainder taken from reference TRBV7-3 and TRBJ2-2, is GAGVSQTPSNKVTEKGKYVELRCDPISGHTALYWYRQSLGQGPEFLIYFQGTGAADDSGLPNDRFFAVRPEGSVSTLKIQRTERGDSAVYLCASSSPGTSGRGELFFGEGSRLTVL.

This clonotype was counted ten times or more. The chain has TRBV10-1 and TRBJ1-1, with 9 bases aligning to TRBD1. This CDR3 has 16 residues. CDR1 and CDR2 from the germline V gene are WNHNN and SYGVQD (reference sequence). Trimming at V came to 6 bases and at J to 3 bases, leaving 11 bases not matched to a gene. The CDR3 loop is CASRKPGQGRDTEAFF. DNA of the CDR3: TGCGCCAGCAGGAAACCCGGACAGGGGAGGGACACTGAAGCTTTCTTT.

The table lists this clonotype with many counts. The genes are TRBV2 and TRBJ1-1, with D possibly being TRBD1 (5 bases). Germline V gene sequence: CDR1 SNHLY, CDR2 FYNNEI. Trimming took off 4 bases at V and 1 base at J, with 16 bases between the two ends. This CDR3 region has 16 residues. CDR3 sequence: CASSGGRQRGNTEAFF. The CDR3 DNA follows: TGTGCCAGCAGTGGGGGCCGTCAGCGGGGGAACACTGAAGCTTTCTTT.

The rearrangement uses TRBV6-2 or TRBV6-3 and TRBJ2-7; 9 bases line up with TRBD1. Germline CDR1 MNHEY, CDR2 SVGEGT. The CDR3 is 16 residues long. Trimming at V came to 0 bases and at J to 5 bases, leaving 8 bases not matched to a gene. The CDR3 DNA reads as TGTGCCAGCAGTTACTCGGGGGGGACAGGGATTGACGAGCAGTACTTC. This gives the protein CASSYSGGTGIDEQYF.